This T cell receptor beta chain comes out of a study of T cell changes during pregnancy in multiple sclerosis. With V trimmed by 6 bases and J by 5 bases, 10 bases remained unmatched. This CDR3 is 15 amino acids long. The V gene's germline CDR1 is MNHEY and CDR2 SMNVEV (reference sequence). The repertoire was sequenced with immunoSEQ multiplex PCR; TCRdb's copy has only in-frame clones and lacks some. The table shows 100,000 or so clones, with 80% to 95% occurring only once. This specimen was peripheral blood, taken after pregnancy. The TCR was taken from a female donor with multiple sclerosis, enrolled in a pregnancy study. J is TRBJ2-7 and V is TRBV27, with 10 positions matching TRBD1. This chain's CDR3 is CASRRPGQGFHEQYF. Written as DNA, the CDR3 is TGTGCCAGCAGACGACCGGGACAGGGGTTCCACGAGCAGTACTTC.